A selection of T cell receptor beta chains follows, all from one sample in a study of shared clonotypes between healthy human individuals. Produced via immunoSEQ multiplex PCR; TCRdb's table is partial and in-frame only. The repertoire has over a million clones, approximately 78% of them found once; the top ten carry 0.52%. The sequencing input was memory CD4+ T cells from PBMCs. The receptor set was obtained from a young man in good health. Some clones in this sample may be carry-over from other donors' samples. Both conserved end residues are part of each CDR3. A D gene is named only where the DNA matches it firmly. Size is omitted from some rows. Given values are once, few, many or a class for expanded clones.

len	j_gene	d_gene	v_gene	abundance	CDR3nt	CDR3aa
15	TRBJ2-5	TRBD1	TRBV6-1	NA	TGTGCCAGCAGCCGGACAGGGCCCTCCCAAGAGACCCAGTACTTC	CASSRTGPSQETQYF
14	TRBJ2-2	NA	TRBV2	NA	TGTGCCAGCATTAGGACGAGGAACACCGGGGAGCTGTTTTTT	CASIRTRNTGELFF
14	TRBJ1-1	NA	TRBV7-2	NA	TGTGCCAGCAGACGTGGCACACTGAACACTGAAGCTTTCTTT	CASRRGTLNTEAFF
14	TRBJ2-5	NA	TRBV5-1	NA	TGCGCCAGCAGCTTGGAGGCAGCACCAGAGACCCAGTACTTC	CASSLEAAPETQYF
13	TRBJ1-5	NA	TRBV2	NA	TGTGCCAGCAGAGGGGAGGGCTCGCAGCCCCAGCATTTT	CASRGEGSQPQHF
15	TRBJ1-2	TRBD1	TRBV5-1	NA	TGCGCCAGCAGCTCTTTGGGACAGGGGGCGGGTGGCTACACCTTC	CASSSLGQGAGGYTF
16	TRBJ2-1	TRBD1	TRBV18	NA	TGTGCCAGCTCACCGGCCGGGACAGGGATCCACAATGAGCAGTTCTTC	CASSPAGTGIHNEQFF
13	TRBJ1-5	TRBD1	TRBV6-1	NA	TGTGCCACGCGGACAGGGGACAATCAGCCCCAGCATTTT	CATRTGDNQPQHF
16	TRBJ2-3	NA	TRBV6-4	NA	TGTGCCAGCAGTGACTCGAGGGGCGCCCAGAGGAATACGCAGTATTTT	CASSDSRGAQRNTQYF
11	TRBJ2-7	NA	TRBV30	NA	TGTGCCTGGGCCAGACTCGACGAGCAGTACTTC	CAWARLDEQYF
16	TRBJ2-1	TRBD2	TRBV28	NA	TGTGCCAGCAGAACCGGACTAGCGTTACCGTCCAATGAGCAGTTCTTC	CASRTGLALPSNEQFF
13	TRBJ2-7	NA	TRBV5-4	NA	TGTGCCAGCAGCTTGTTCGAGGTCCACGAGCAGTACTTC	CASSLFEVHEQYF
14	TRBJ1-1	NA	TRBV4-3	NA	TGCGCCAGCAGCCAAGGGGCAGGGCGAACTGAAGCTTTCTTT	CASSQGAGRTEAFF
14	TRBJ1-3	NA	TRBV7-2	NA	TGTGCCAGCAGCGGACTGGGGTCTGCGGACACCATATATTTT	CASSGLGSADTIYF
14	TRBJ2-7	TRBD2	TRBV28	once	TGTGCCAGCAGTAACCTAGCGGAGGCCTACGAGCAGTACTTC	CASSNLAEAYEQYF
17	TRBJ1-3	NA	TRBV7-9	many	TGTGCCAGCAGCTTGTTTCCCAGGACTTCCTCTGGAAACACCATATATTTT	CASSLFPRTSSGNTIYF
14	TRBJ2-7	NA	TRBV16	NA	TGTGCCAGCAGCCTTTCCACCCTCTCCTACGAGCAGTACTTC	CASSLSTLSYEQYF
15	TRBJ2-2	NA	TRBV5-1	NA	TGCGCCAGCAGCTTGGAGGTGGGTTCGACCGGGGAGCTGTTTTTT	CASSLEVGSTGELFF
16	TRBJ1-5	NA	TRBV7-2	NA	TGTGCCAGCAGCTTAGGCTTCGGTGGGGGACGTCAGCCCCAGCATTTT	CASSLGFGGGRQPQHF
16	TRBJ1-2	NA	TRBV6-6	NA	TGTGCCAGCAGTTACGGATCGCGGGGAGGCTTGTATGGCTACACCTTC	CASSYGSRGGLYGYTF
16	TRBJ2-7	NA	TRBV7-9	NA	TGTGCCAGCAGCTTAGGGTTGTCAGCGCTAGACTACGAGCAGTACTTC	CASSLGLSALDYEQYF
14	TRBJ2-1	NA	TRBV10-3	NA	TGTGCCGCTACCGAGGGAGAGGCTAACAATGAGCAGTTCTTC	CAATEGEANNEQFF
16	TRBJ2-5	TRBD1	TRBV7-9	NA	TGTGCCAGCAGCTTAGTTGGGACAGGGGCCCGGGAGACCCAGTACTTC	CASSLVGTGARETQYF
15	TRBJ2-1	TRBD2	TRBV28	NA	TGTGCCAGCAGTTTTACGGGGGGGGCTTACAATGAGCAGTTCTTC	CASSFTGGAYNEQFF
16	TRBJ1-1	TRBD1	TRBV7-9	NA	TGTGCCAGCAGCTTCCAATCGCTATGGGGGACAGCTGAAGCTTTCTTT	CASSFQSLWGTAEAFF
15	TRBJ2-3	NA	TRBV7-6	NA	TGTGCCAGCAGCCCCGGGATAATACCTGCAGATACGCAGTATTTT	CASSPGIIPADTQYF
13	TRBJ2-7	NA	TRBV27	NA	TGTGCCAGCAGAGCGGACAGATCCTACGAGCAGTACTTC	CASRADRSYEQYF
12	TRBJ2-5	NA	TRBV11-2	few	TGTGCCAGCAGCCTCCCATGGGAGACCCAGTACTTC	CASSLPWETQYF
14	TRBJ2-1	NA	TRBV6-6	NA	TGTGCCAGCACCTCCTCTGGCGGCTACAATGAGCAGTTCTTC	CASTSSGGYNEQFF
14	TRBJ2-2	NA	TRBV7-8	NA	TGTGCCAGCAGCTTAGAGGAAAACACCGGGGAGCTGTTTTTT	CASSLEENTGELFF
13	TRBJ1-5	NA	TRBV6-1	once	TGTGCCAGCAGTGAAGGGGGGGATCAGCCCCAGCATTTT	CASSEGGDQPQHF
15	TRBJ2-3	TRBD1	TRBV10-3	NA	TGTGCCATCAGTGAGCGGGACAGGGCGACAGATACGCAGTATTTT	CAISERDRATDTQYF
15	TRBJ1-2	NA	TRBV5-1	NA	TGCGCCAGCAGCTTCACACAAACAGGGTACTATGGCTACACCTTC	CASSFTQTGYYGYTF
15	TRBJ2-7	TRBD2	TRBV11-2	NA	TGTGCCAGCAGCTTATGGGTGACTAGCTGGTACGAGCAGTACTTC	CASSLWVTSWYEQYF
17	TRBJ1-4	NA	TRBV2	once	TGTGCCAGCAGTGAAGTTCGGGGTACTGCAACTAATGAAAAACTGTTTTTT	CASSEVRGTATNEKLFF
11	TRBJ1-1	NA	TRBV10-2	NA	TGCGCCAGCAGGACAGACTCCAAAGCTTTCTTT	CASRTDSKAFF
15	TRBJ2-7	NA	TRBV5-1	NA	TGCGCCAGCAGCTTAACAGGCAGAAGCTCCTACGAGCAGTACTTC	CASSLTGRSSYEQYF
14	TRBJ1-2	NA	TRBV6-1	NA	TGTGCCAGCAGTGACCGGGGACTGAACTATGGCTACACCTTC	CASSDRGLNYGYTF
13	TRBJ2-1	NA	TRBV7-3	once	TGTGCCAGCAGCCCTAGCGCAACAGGTGAGCAGTTCTTC	CASSPSATGEQFF
17	TRBJ1-5	NA	TRBV7-8	NA	TGTGCCAGCAGCTTAAGCCGCCGGAGGGGAGGCAATCAGCCCCAGCATTTT	CASSLSRRRGGNQPQHF
13	TRBJ2-5	TRBD1	TRBV29-1	NA	TGCAGCGTTGAATACAGGGGGCGCGAGACCCAGTACTTC	CSVEYRGRETQYF
13	TRBJ2-7	NA	TRBV10-3	once	TGTGCCATCAGTGGGGGTCAGGGGCTCGGGCAGTACTTC	CAISGGQGLGQYF
18	TRBJ2-1	NA	TRBV7-9	NA	TGTGCCAGCAGCTTAGTATTCGACACCCTCGCCTCCTACAATGAGCAGTTCTTC	CASSLVFDTLASYNEQFF
13	TRBJ1-2	NA	TRBV30	NA	TGTGCCTGGAGTGCGCCCGGGACATCTGGCTACACCTTC	CAWSAPGTSGYTF
16	TRBJ1-1	NA	TRBV28	NA	TGTGCCAGCAGGACCGACACAGGAAGGAGGAACACTGAAGCTTTCTTT	CASRTDTGRRNTEAFF
13	TRBJ2-5	NA	TRBV27	few	TGTGCCAGCAGTTTATACCCTAGAGAGACCCAGTACTTC	CASSLYPRETQYF
11	TRBJ1-1	NA	TRBV28	NA	TGTGCCAGCAGCTATTGGCAGGACGCTTTCTTT	CASSYWQDAFF
14	TRBJ1-1	NA	TRBV7-8	NA	TGTGCCAGCACCCACTATAAGGGTGGAACTGAAGCTTTCTTT	CASTHYKGGTEAFF
13	TRBJ1-1	TRBD1	TRBV19	NA	TGTGCCAGTACTGACAGGGGGGGCTGGGAAGCTTTCTTT	CASTDRGGWEAFF
16	TRBJ2-2	TRBD1	TRBV5-1	NA	TGCGCCAGCAGCGGGGGACAGGGGGCTGGCACCGGGGAGCTGTTTTTT	CASSGGQGAGTGELFF
18	TRBJ2-7	NA	TRBV7-9	many	TGTGCCAGCAGCCCGCAGACATTTGAGGAGGGGGGAGCCTACGAGCAGTACTTC	CASSPQTFEEGGAYEQYF